The 7 T cell receptor beta chains listed next were all sequenced from one sample in a study of T cell clonality in common variable immunodeficiency. Points from the study as a whole: Common variable immunodeficiency TCR beta sequences reportedly had fewer deletions and N-nucleotide insertions.

Some clones are missing from TCRdb's copy, which holds only in-frame ones; the method was immunoSEQ multiplex PCR. Recorded here are tens of thousands of clones, none singletons. Their antigens are not known. Source material: peripheral blood mononuclear cells. Every receptor here comes from a human donor with common variable immunodeficiency.

Turning to this clone: The CDR3 extends 3 residues past the end of the read, so its final part is completed from the germline J gene. This chain uses TRBV7-9 with TRBJ2-5; D unclear. This CDR3 is 12 amino acids long. V lost 5 bases and J 3 bases, leaving 7 bases between the germline ends. Germline CDR1 reads SEHNR; CDR2 reads FQNEAQ (reference sequence). The CDR3 loop reads CASSPDEETQYF. The part of the CDR3 DNA that was read is TGTGCCAGCAGCCCAGATGAAGAGACC.

This clone was counted only a few times. Sequencing ends 3 residues short of the CDR3 end; the germline J gene provides the rest. The chain has TRBV19 and TRBJ2-5; 8 bases map to TRBD2. This CDR3 spans 16 amino acids. CDR1 LNHDA and CDR2 SQIVND come from the germline V gene (reference sequence). Unmatched junction bases numbered 9, after V lost 5 bases and J lost 1 base. The CDR3 bases that were read are TGTGCCAGTAGTGTAGCCAGAGGACTAGCCCAAGAGACC. Encoded protein: CASSVARGLAQET. The entire CDR3 protein is CASSVARGLAQETQYF.

A few counts support this clone. Read sequence stops 3 residues before the CDR3 end, and the germline J gene provides the missing end. This sequence joins TRBV7-9 and TRBJ2-2; no definite D call. The CDR3 covers 13 residues. Looked up from germline, CDR1 is SEHNR and CDR2 is FQNEAQ (reference sequence). The ends were cut back, 1 base at V and 4 bases at J, with 4 bases in the middle. CDR3 DNA, as far as it was read: TGTGCCAGCAGCTTAGACGGCACCGGGGAG. This codes for CASSLDGTGE. The CDR3 in its entirety is CASSLDGTGELFF.

This clone was counted between two and nine times. Read coverage stops 3 residues before the CDR3 terminus; the germline J gene supplies the remainder. The chain links TRBV20-1 to TRBJ1-2; D might be TRBD1 (5 bases). Germline V lookup: CDR1 DFQATT, CDR2 SNEGSKA (reference sequence). The CDR3 spans 14 residues. V lost 6 bases, J lost 3 bases, and 17 bases lay in between. The covered CDR3 bases are TGCAGTGCCCCCGAGCGATGGGGGGACTATGGC. Encoded protein: CSAPERWGDYG. The complete CDR3 protein is CSAPERWGDYGYTF.

In regard to this clone: The CDR3 end falls 3 residues outside the read, so it is completed with the germline J gene. The rearrangement links TRBV11-1 to TRBJ2-1; 7 nucleotides match TRBD1. This CDR3 has 15 amino acids. Losses at the gene ends were 4 bases for V and 8 bases for J; bases not matched to a gene: 11. Germline-derived CDR1 and CDR2 are SGHAT and FQDESV (reference sequence). CDR3 bases read: TGTGCCAGCAGCTCAATACAACAGGGGAAGCATGAG. As protein: CASSSIQQGKHE. The entire CDR3 protein reads CASSSIQQGKHEQFF.

This clone appeared a few times. Read data end 3 residues before the CDR3 end; the end is taken from the germline J gene. The chain carries TRBV19 and TRBJ1-5; D is uncertain. The germline V gene encodes CDR1 LNHDA and CDR2 SQIVND (reference sequence). Trimming stripped 2 bases from V and 0 bases from J, with 14 bases between. The CDR3 covers 17 residues. CDR3 in amino acids: CASSIWGAVYSNQPQHF. The DNA read from the CDR3 is TGTGCCAGTAGTATATGGGGAGCGGTATATAGCAATCAGCCC.

This clone was picked up a small number of times. Read data end 3 residues before the CDR3 end; the end is taken from the germline J gene. This rearrangement joins TRBV19 to TRBJ1-1, with 11 bases lining up with TRBD1. Germline lookup yields CDR1 LNHDA and CDR2 SQIVND (reference sequence). Trimming cost V 5 bases and J 7 bases; bases outside gene matches: 3. This CDR3 region has 13 residues. CDR3 region: CASSLGTGGEAFF. Incomplete CDR3 DNA: TGTGCCAGTAGTCTAGGGACAGGGGGTGAA.